Listed below are T cell receptor beta chains from one sample, sequenced in a study of cytomegalovirus exposure and HLA in healthy donors. The table came from immunoSEQ multiplex PCR; TCRdb's copy has only in-frame clones and leaves some out. Of more than 80,000 clones in the sample, 65% to 75% were seen once. Sequencing was carried out using PBMCs. Receptors originate from a woman between 70 and 85 years old in good health and CMV-seropositive. Both conserved end residues are part of each CDR3. A D gene is named only where the DNA matches it firmly. Not every row has a clone size; where given, it reads once, few, many or a size class.

v_gene,j_gene,abundance,d_gene,CDR3nt,CDR3aa
TRBV27,TRBJ2-1,.,.,TGTGCCACCGGTGGGGGGATTGATGAGCAGTTCTTC,CATGGGIDEQFF
TRBV5-1,TRBJ2-1,.,TRBD2,TGCGCCAGCAGGACTAGCGGGAGCCACTACAATGAGCAGTTCTTC,CASRTSGSHYNEQFF
TRBV18,TRBJ1-1,.,TRBD1,TGTGCCAGCTCACCGGGACAGGGGCGCTTTGGCGCTGAAGCTTTCTTT,CASSPGQGRFGAEAFF
TRBV19,TRBJ2-3,.,TRBD2,TGTGCCAGCACCGGGGCAGGGAGGGCGGATACGCAGTATTTT,CASTGAGRADTQYF
TRBV27,TRBJ2-2,.,.,TGTGCCAGCAGTTTAATCCGGACAGTAGCCGGGGAGCTGTTTTTT,CASSLIRTVAGELFF
TRBV4-2,TRBJ2-3,few,TRBD2,TGTGCCAGCAGCCAAGTCGGGCAGGGTCTAGCTAGCGGGAGAGGAACGCAGTATTTT,CASSQVGQGLASGRGTQYF
TRBV10-3,TRBJ1-1,.,.,TGTGCCATCCTTTCCCAAGGGGGTGGGAACACTGAAGCTTTCTTT,CAILSQGGGNTEAFF
TRBV27,TRBJ2-3,few,.,TGTGCCAGCAGTTTACGGGATGCGACAGATACGCAGTATTTT,CASSLRDATDTQYF
TRBV4-3,TRBJ2-4,.,.,TGCGCCAGCAGCCAAACCCCATTCGCCGCACTAGCCAAAAACATTCAGTACTTC,CASSQTPFAALAKNIQYF
TRBV25-1,TRBJ1-3,once,.,TGTGCCAGCGTACAGGGTGCTGGAAACACCATATATTTT,CASVQGAGNTIYF
TRBV28,TRBJ2-2,.,.,TGTGCCAGCAGGGGGCTTAACACCGGGGAGCTGTTTTTT,CASRGLNTGELFF
TRBV6-5,TRBJ2-1,.,.,TGTGCCAGCAGAGAGTACAATGAGCAGTTCTTC,CASREYNEQFF
TRBV7-2,TRBJ2-5,.,TRBD1,TGTGCCAGCAGCCTGGGACAGGGAAAGACCCAGTACTTC,CASSLGQGKTQYF
TRBV5-1,TRBJ1-1,.,.,TGCGCCAGCAGCTTGGTATTTCTGGGGCCTGAAGCTTTCTTT,CASSLVFLGPEAFF
TRBV7-3,TRBJ2-5,.,.,TGTGCCAGCAGCTTAAACAGCCAAGAGACCCAGTACTTC,CASSLNSQETQYF
TRBV7-2,TRBJ2-7,.,.,TGTGCCAGCAGCTTAGCGGCGGGCCTAGGCTACGAGCAGTACTTC,CASSLAAGLGYEQYF
TRBV11-2,TRBJ1-3,.,.,TGTGCCAGCAGCCCCTGGGGACTCGGAAACACCATATATTTT,CASSPWGLGNTIYF
TRBV27,TRBJ1-5,.,.,TGTGCCAGCAGTTCTGAACTATTTAGCAATCAGCCCCAGCATTTT,CASSSELFSNQPQHF
TRBV29-1,TRBJ2-4,.,TRBD2,TGCAGCGTTGAGGCGGGGGGAAACATTCAGTACTTC,CSVEAGGNIQYF
TRBV9,TRBJ2-1,.,TRBD2,TGTGCCAGCAGCGCCGAGCGGGGCTCCTACAATGAGCAGTTCTTC,CASSAERGSYNEQFF
TRBV28,TRBJ2-3,.,.,TGTGCCAGCAGTTTTGGGCCTAATCGTTTAGATTTT,CASSFGPNRLDF
TRBV7-3,TRBJ2-1,.,.,TGTGCCAGCAGCTTCAACACCTACAATGAGCAGTTCTTC,CASSFNTYNEQFF
TRBV27,TRBJ2-1,.,TRBD2,TGTGCCAGCAGTAGACATAGGCTAGCGGGAGCCTCCTACAATGAGCAGTTCTTC,CASSRHRLAGASYNEQFF
TRBV7-8,TRBJ2-5,once,TRBD1,TGTGCCAGCAGCTGGGGACAGGGACTTGGAGAGACCCAGTACTTC,CASSWGQGLGETQYF
TRBV6-4,TRBJ1-5,.,.,TGTGCCAGCAGTGACTCGATGCCGAAAACGCGCGCAGGGCCCCAGCATTTT,CASSDSMPKTRAGPQHF
TRBV5-1,TRBJ2-2,.,TRBD1,TGCGCCAGCAGAGGGACAGGGAGGGCCGGGGAGCTGTTTTTT,CASRGTGRAGELFF
TRBV28,TRBJ2-5,.,TRBD1,TGTGCCAGCAGTTCCTCCGGGACAGGGAATCAAGAGACCCAGTACTTC,CASSSSGTGNQETQYF
TRBV27,TRBJ2-3,.,TRBD1,TGTGCCAGCAGTTTAACTGGGGACAGTTACACAGATACGCAGTATTTT,CASSLTGDSYTDTQYF
TRBV10-3,TRBJ2-5,.,.,TGTGCCATCAGTGAGTCGAGGCAAATACAAGAGACCCAGTACTTC,CAISESRQIQETQYF
TRBV19,TRBJ2-2,.,TRBD2,TGTGCCAGTAGTCTCACTAGCGGGAGGGCGGGGACCGGGGAGCTGTTTTTT,CASSLTSGRAGTGELFF
TRBV18,TRBJ2-5,.,TRBD1,TGTGCCAGCTCACCTTTGAGACAGGGAAGGCAAGAGACCCAGTACTTC,CASSPLRQGRQETQYF
TRBV5-1,TRBJ2-3,.,.,TGCGCCAGCAGCTATACGATCACAGGGTCTGGGACAGATACGCAGTATTTT,CASSYTITGSGTDTQYF
TRBV5-4,TRBJ2-3,.,TRBD2,TGTGCCAGCAATCAGCGGGGGTCCACAGATACGCAGTATTTT,CASNQRGSTDTQYF
TRBV19,TRBJ2-4,.,.,TGTGCCAGTAGTATAGCCCCGGTAGTAGCCAAAAACATTCAGTACTTC,CASSIAPVVAKNIQYF
TRBV6-6,TRBJ1-2,.,.,TGTGCCAGCAGTTACCCAGAGGGCAACTATGGCTACACCTTC,CASSYPEGNYGYTF
TRBV30,TRBJ2-5,.,.,TGTGCCTCTGGGGGGTTCCAAGAGACCCAGTACTTC,CASGGFQETQYF
TRBV6-5,TRBJ2-1,few,TRBD2,TGTGCCAGCAAGTATGTAGCGGGGGCCAATGAGCAGTTCTTC,CASKYVAGANEQFF
TRBV9,TRBJ1-6,.,TRBD1,TGTGCCAGCAGCCGACGGACAGGAGGCAATTCACCCCTCCACTTT,CASSRRTGGNSPLHF
TRBV30,TRBJ1-2,few,.,TGTGCCTGGAGTAAGAGGACAGCCGGCTACACCTTC,CAWSKRTAGYTF